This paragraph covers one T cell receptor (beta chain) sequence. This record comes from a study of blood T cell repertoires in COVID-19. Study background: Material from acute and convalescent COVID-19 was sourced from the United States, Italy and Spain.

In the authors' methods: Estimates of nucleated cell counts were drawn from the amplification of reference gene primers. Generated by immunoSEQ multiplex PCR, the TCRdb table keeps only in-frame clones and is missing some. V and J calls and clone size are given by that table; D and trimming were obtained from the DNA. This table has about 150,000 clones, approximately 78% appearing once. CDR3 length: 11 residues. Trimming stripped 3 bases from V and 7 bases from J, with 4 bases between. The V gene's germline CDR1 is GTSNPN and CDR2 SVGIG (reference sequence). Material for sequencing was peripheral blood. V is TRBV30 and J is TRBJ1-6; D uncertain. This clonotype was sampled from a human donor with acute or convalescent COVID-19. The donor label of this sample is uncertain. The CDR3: CAWRANSPLHF. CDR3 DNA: TGTGCCTGGAGGGCAAATTCACCCCTCCACTTT.